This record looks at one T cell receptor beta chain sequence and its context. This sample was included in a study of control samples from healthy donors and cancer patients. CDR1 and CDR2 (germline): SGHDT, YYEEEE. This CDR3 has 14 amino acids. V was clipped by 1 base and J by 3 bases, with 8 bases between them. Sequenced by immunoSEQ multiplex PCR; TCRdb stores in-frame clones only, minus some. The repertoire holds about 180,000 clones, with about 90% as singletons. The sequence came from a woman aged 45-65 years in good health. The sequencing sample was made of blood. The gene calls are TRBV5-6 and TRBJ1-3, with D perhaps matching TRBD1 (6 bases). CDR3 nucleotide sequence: TGTGCCAGCAGCTTGCAGGGGAGTGGAAACACCATATATTTT. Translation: CASSLQGSGNTIYF. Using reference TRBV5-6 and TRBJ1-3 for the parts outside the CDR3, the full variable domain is DAGVTQSPTHLIKTRGQQVTLRCSPKSGHDTVSWYQQALGQGPQFIFQYYEEEERQRGNFPDRFSGHQFPNYSSELNVNALLLGDSALYLCASSLQGSGNTIYFGEGSWLTVV.